This T cell receptor (beta chain) was captured in a study of T cells in Graves' hyperthyroidism and ophthalmopathy (dated by TCRdb to the late 2010s). Turning to the overall study: Peripheral blood samples were taken at initial diagnosis, before any treatment was given. TCR V-J signatures able to tell the groups apart were searched for in a discovery cohort of 100 patients, of whom around 43 had Graves' ophthalmopathy and 55 to 60 had stable Graves' hyperthyroidism. The paper reports TCR Vbeta CDR3 sequencing of over 120 peripheral blood samples: 40 or so ophthalmopathy, about 75 hyperthyroidism and approximately 17 progressor patients. Whether ophthalmopathy could be predicted prospectively was tested in an independent validation cohort made up of approximately 19 hyperthyroidism patients plus 17 patients who later progressed to ophthalmopathy. Thyroid tissue and blood T-cell repertoires from six Graves' hyperthyroidism patients were also compared in the study. For training and testing, the 100 or so patients in the discovery cohort were randomly divided in a 7:3 ratio. Following sampling, methimazole starting at 30 mg daily was given to hyperthyroidism patients, and high-dose intravenous methylprednisolone was given to ophthalmopathy patients.

Graves' hyperthyroidism was defined as stable when no progression to ophthalmopathy occurred over 18 months of follow-up. Hyperthyroidism patients were newly diagnosed, had a disease duration of under 2 months, and were aged 18 to 65 years. Exclusion was applied to patients with uncontrolled infections, other autoimmune diseases, pregnancy or lactation. Clinical symptoms, serum thyroxine and TRAb, thyroid ultrasound, and orbital computed tomography formed the basis for the diagnoses. PBMCs were separated from under 11 ml of fresh peripheral blood using Ficoll-Paque density gradient centrifugation. Trizol reagent was used to extract total RNA, and RNA quality was then checked on an Agilent 2100 Bioanalyzer. This clonotype was counted a few times. No antigen is known for it. Qualities for individual bases were not recorded, and no much larger clone is one base off. Looking up the germline V gene yields CDR1 MDHEN and CDR2 SYDVKM. V and J are trimmed by 5 bases and 7 bases, and the gene matches miss 7 bases of the junction. The CDR3 goes from the cysteine to the phenylalanine over 14 residues. The entry retains the CDR3 DNA only, 42 bases that are in frame from base 1.

TCR beta CDR3 regions were amplified from RNA transcripts. The TCR CDR3 was subjected to a first round of RT-PCR using the HTBI primer set and the Qiagen OneStep RT-PCR kit. A second multiplex PCR round built the libraries, followed by size selection and purification. Paired-end sequencing of the libraries was performed with 100 bp reads on an Illumina HiSeq2000. As for the authors' bioinformatics: SOAPnuke was used to process the raw data, removing reads that contained adapters or uncalled bases, had a mean Phred below 15, or lacked an exact match to the constant primer or identifier. COPE v1.2.5 was used to merge the high-quality paired reads, and each unique nucleotide sequence was defined as a clonotype. MiTCR v1.1 was used to align clonotypes to the IMGT TRBV, TRBD and TRBJ reference segments. The analysis included only V-J combinations with a frequency above 0.0001, which together covered 98% to 99.2% of the repertoires. The TCS score was defined as F50 (clonal expansion) divided by E x V (chaos), with BLOSUM62-based TCRdist calculated between CDR3 peptides within each V-J. Welch's t-statistics and random forest reduced fewer than 600 V-J features to 10 to 15, which were used in a naive Bayes classifier (R e1071). TCRdb reprocessing: public reads trimmed at Q25 with fastp, clones called with MiXCR, in-frame beta chains kept. Entries are consolidated by CDR3 protein sequence, retaining the most common genes and DNA. TCRdb, not the authors, supplied the V and J calls. Within this sample are approximately 740,000 distinct CDR3 sequences, with around 15% of them counted one time only. Together, the top ten hold about a tenth of the sample.

Results the study describes overall, beyond this receptor: A model built on a 13 V-J signature distinguished ophthalmopathy from stable hyperthyroidism, reaching about 88% sensitivity and under 84% specificity in cross-validation and 80%/75% in testing. In validation, the model predicted progression to ophthalmopathy a median of 6.5 months before onset, with over 55% sensitivity and roughly 72% specificity. Blood samples also contained most of the expanded thyroid clonotypes (frequency above 0.001), which suggests that blood repertoires may reflect thyroid immune responses. No statistical method was used to fix the sample size in advance, and group allocation was not hidden from the investigators.

The receptor chain draws on TRBV28 and TRBJ2-1; 8 central nucleotides agree with TRBD1. The source material was blood. The TCR sequence derives from a woman aged 18-30 years with Graves' hyperthyroidism. The CDR3: CASSQGALGNEQFF. The DNA is TGTGCCAGCAGTCAGGGGGCGTTGGGGAATGAGCAGTTCTTC.